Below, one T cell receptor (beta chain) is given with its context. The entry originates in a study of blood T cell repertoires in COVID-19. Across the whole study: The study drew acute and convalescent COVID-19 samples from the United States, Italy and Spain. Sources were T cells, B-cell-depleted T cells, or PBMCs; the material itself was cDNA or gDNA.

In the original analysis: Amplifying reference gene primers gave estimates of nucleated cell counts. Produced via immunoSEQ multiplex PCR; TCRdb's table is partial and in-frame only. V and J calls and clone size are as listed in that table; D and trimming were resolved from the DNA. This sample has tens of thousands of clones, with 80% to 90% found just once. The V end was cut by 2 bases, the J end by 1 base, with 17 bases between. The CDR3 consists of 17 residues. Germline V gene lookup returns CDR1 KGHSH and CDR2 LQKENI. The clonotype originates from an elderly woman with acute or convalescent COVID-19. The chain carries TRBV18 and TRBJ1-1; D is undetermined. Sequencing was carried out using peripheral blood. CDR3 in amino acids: CASSPEGGLLGNTEAFF. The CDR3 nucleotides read TGTGCCAGCTCACCAGAGGGCGGACTCTTGGGGAACACTGAAGCTTTCTTT.